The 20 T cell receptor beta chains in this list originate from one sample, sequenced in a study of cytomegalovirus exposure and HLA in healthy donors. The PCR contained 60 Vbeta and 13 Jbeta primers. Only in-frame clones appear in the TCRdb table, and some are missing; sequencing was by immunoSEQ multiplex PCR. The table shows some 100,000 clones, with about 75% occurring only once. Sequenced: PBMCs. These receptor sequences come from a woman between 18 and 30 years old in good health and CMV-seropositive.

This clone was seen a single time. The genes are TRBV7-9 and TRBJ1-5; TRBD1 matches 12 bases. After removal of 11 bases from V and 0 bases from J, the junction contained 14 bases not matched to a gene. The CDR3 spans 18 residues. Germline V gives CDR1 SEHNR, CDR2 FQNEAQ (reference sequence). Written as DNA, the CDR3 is TGTGCCCGTAAAGGGGGACAGGGGGCATGTTTTAGCAATCAGCCCCAGCATTTT. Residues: CARKGGQGACFSNQPQHF.

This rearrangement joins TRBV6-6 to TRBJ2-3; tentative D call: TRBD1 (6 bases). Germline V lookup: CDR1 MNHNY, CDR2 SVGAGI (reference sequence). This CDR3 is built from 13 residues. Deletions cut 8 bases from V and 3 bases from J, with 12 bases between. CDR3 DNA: TGTGCCAGCCGGTTAAGGGGGACAGATACGCAGTATTTT. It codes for CASRLRGTDTQYF.

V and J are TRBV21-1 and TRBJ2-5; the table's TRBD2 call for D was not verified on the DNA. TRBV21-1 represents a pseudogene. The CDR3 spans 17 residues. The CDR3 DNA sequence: TGTGCCAGCAGCCGAAAGACCGGGACTAGCGGGAGGCCGACCCAGTACTTC. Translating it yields CASSRKTGTSGRPTQYF.

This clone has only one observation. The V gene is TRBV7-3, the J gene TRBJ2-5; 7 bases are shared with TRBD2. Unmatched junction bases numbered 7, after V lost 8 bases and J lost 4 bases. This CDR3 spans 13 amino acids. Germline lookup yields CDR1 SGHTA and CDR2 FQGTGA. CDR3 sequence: CASGVREGETQYF. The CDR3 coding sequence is TGTGCCAGCGGGGTCAGGGAGGGAGAGACCCAGTACTTC.

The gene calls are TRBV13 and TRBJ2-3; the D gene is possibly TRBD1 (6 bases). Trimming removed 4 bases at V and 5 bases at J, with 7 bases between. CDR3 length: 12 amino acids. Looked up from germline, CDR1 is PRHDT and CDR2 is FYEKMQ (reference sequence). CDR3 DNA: TGTGCCAGCAGCTCACAGGGAGATACGCAGTATTTT. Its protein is CASSSQGDTQYF.

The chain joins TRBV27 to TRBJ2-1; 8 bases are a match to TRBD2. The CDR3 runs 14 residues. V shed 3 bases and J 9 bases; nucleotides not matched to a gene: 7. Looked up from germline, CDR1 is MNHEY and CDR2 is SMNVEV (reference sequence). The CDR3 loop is CASSFGAGDGEQFF. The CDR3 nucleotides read TGTGCCAGCAGTTTTGGAGCGGGAGATGGTGAGCAGTTCTTC.

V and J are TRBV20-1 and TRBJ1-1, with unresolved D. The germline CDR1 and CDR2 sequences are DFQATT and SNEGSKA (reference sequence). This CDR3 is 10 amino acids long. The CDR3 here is CSVENTEAFF. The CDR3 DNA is TGCAGCGTAGAGAACACTGAAGCTTTCTTT.

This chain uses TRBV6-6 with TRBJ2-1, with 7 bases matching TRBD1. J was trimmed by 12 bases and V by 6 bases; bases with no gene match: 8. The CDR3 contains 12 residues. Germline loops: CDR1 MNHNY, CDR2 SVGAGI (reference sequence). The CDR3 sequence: CASSEDRWGQFF. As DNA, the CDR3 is TGTGCCAGCAGCGAGGACAGGTGGGGGCAGTTCTTC.

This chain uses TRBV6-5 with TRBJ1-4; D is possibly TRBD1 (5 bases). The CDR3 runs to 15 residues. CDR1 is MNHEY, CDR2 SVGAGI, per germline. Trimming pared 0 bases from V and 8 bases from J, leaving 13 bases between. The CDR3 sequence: CASSYSSGGGEKLFF. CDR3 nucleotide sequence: TGTGCCAGCAGTTACTCGAGCGGGGGAGGCGAAAAACTGTTTTTT.

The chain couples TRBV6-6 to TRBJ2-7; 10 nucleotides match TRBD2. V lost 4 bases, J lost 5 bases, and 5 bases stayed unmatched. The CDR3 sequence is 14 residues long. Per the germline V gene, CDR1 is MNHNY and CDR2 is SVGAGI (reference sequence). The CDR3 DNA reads TGTGCCAGCAGTTCGACTAGCGGGTTCGACGAGCAGTACTTC. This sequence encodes CASSSTSGFDEQYF.

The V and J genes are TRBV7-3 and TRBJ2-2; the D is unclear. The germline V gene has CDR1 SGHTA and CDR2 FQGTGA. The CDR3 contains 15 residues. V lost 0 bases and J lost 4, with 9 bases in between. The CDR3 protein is CASSLTLASTGELFF. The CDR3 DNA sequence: TGTGCCAGCAGCTTAACGTTGGCAAGCACCGGGGAGCTGTTTTTT.

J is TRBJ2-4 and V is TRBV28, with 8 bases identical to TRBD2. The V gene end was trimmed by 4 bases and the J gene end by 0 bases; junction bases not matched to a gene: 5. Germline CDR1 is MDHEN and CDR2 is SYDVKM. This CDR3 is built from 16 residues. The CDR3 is CASSSTSGIAKNIQYF. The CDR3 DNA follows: TGTGCCAGCAGTTCAACTAGCGGAATAGCCAAAAACATTCAGTACTTC.

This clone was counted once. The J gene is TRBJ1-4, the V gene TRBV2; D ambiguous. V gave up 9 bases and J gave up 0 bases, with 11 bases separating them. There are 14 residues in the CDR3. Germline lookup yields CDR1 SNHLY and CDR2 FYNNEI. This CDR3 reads CARTKIATNEKLFF. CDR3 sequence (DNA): TGTGCCAGGACTAAGATTGCAACTAATGAAAAACTGTTTTTT.

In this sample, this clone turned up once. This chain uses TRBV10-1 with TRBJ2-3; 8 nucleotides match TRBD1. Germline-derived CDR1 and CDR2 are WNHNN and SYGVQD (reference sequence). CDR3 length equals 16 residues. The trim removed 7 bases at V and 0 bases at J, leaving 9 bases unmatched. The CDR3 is CASTSPGGESTDTQYF. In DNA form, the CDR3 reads TGCGCCAGCACGAGTCCAGGGGGCGAGAGCACAGATACGCAGTATTTT.

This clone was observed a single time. CDR3 sequence: CASSGRRLEQYF. CDR3 bases: TGTGCCAGCAGTGGACGGAGGCTCGAGCAGTACTTC. The rearrangement uses TRBV6-5 and TRBJ2-7, with D tentatively TRBD2 (5 bases). The germline CDR1 and CDR2 sequences are MNHEY and SVGAGI. The CDR3 is 12 amino acids. V was cut by 5 bases and J by 6 bases, with 11 bases left in between.

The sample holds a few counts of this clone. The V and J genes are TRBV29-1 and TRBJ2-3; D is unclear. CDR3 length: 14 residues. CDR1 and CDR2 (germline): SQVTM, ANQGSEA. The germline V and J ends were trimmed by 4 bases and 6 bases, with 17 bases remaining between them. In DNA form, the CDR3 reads TGCAGCGTTGCCCGAGCCGCATTAGATGATACGCAGTATTTT. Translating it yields CSVARAALDDTQYF.

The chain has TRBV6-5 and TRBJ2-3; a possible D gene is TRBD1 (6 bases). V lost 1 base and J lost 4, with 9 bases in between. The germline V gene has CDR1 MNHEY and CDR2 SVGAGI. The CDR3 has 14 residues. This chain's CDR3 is CASSYFDRPDTQYF. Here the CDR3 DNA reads TGTGCCAGCAGTTACTTCGACAGGCCAGATACGCAGTATTTT.

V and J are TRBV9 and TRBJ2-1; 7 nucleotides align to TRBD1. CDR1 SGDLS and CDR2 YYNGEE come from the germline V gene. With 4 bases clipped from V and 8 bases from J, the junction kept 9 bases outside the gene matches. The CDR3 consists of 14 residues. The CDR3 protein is CASSSTGTVDEQFF. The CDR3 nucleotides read TGTGCCAGCAGCTCGACAGGGACCGTAGATGAGCAGTTCTTC.

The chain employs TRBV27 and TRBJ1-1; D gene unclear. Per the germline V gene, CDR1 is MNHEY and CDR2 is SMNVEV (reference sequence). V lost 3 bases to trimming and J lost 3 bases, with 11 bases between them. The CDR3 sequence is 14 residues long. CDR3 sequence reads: CASSFFVGDTEAFF. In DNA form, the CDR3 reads TGTGCCAGCAGTTTTTTCGTCGGGGACACTGAAGCTTTCTTT.

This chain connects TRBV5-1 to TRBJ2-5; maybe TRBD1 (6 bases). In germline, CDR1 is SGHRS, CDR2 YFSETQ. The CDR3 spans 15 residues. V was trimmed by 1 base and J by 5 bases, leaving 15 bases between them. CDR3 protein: CASSLTGTPGETQYF. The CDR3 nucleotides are TGCGCCAGCAGCTTGACAGGGACGCCGGGGGAGACCCAGTACTTC.